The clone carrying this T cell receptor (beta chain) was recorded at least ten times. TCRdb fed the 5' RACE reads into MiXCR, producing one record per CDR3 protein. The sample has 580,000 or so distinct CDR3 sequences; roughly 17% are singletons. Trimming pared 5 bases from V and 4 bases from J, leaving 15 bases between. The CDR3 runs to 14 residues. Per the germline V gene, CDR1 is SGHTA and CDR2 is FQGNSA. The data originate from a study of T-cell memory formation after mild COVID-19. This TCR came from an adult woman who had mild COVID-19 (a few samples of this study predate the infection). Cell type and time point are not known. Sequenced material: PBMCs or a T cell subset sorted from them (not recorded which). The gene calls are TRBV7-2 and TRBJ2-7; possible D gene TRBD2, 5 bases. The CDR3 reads CASSTNKGGYEQYF. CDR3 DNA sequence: TGTGCCAGCAGCACCAACAAAGGCGGGTACGAGCAGTACTTC.